The entry below describes one T cell receptor (beta chain). Its specificity is unknown. This sample was included in a study of cytomegalovirus exposure and HLA in healthy donors. Overall study context: T cells numbering about 200 million yielded fewer than 140 million unique TCR beta sequences in an earlier analysis. Study-level findings and limits: Previous analysis showed most TCR beta V segments were productive about 87% or about 30% of the time. In vitro, three CMV-associated chains proved specific for CMV antigens.

V dropped 8 bases and J dropped 5; count of bases not matched to a gene: 6. CDR1 is WSHSY and CDR2 is SAAADI in the germline V gene. This CDR3 is built from 12 residues. The PCR used 60 Vbeta and 13 Jbeta primers. Only in-frame clones appear in the TCRdb table, and some are missing; sequencing was by immunoSEQ multiplex PCR. Recorded for this sample: tens of thousands of clones. This sequence originates from a man younger than 35 in good health and CMV-seropositive. The chain couples TRBV10-2 to TRBJ2-7, with 7 bases identical to TRBD2. The sequenced sample consisted of PBMCs. CDR3 DNA sequence: TGCGCCAGCGGGGACTATCCCGACGAGCAGTACTTC. Amino acids: CASGDYPDEQYF.